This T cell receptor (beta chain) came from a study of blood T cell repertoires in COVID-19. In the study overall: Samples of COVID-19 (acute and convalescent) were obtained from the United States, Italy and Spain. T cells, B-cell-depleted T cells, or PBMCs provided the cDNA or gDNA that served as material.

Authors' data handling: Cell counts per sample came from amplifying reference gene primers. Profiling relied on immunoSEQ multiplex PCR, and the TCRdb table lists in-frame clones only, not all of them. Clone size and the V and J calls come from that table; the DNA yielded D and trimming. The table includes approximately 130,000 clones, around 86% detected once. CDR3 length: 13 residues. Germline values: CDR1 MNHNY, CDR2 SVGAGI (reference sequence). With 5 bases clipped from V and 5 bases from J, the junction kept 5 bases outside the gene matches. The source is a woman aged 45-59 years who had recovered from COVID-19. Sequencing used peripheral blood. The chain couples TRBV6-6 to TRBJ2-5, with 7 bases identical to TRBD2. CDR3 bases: TGTGCCAGCAGTCACGGGGGAGGGGAGACCCAGTACTTC. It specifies CASSHGGGETQYF.